This T cell receptor beta chain was documented in a study of control samples from healthy donors and cancer patients. The method was immunoSEQ multiplex PCR; TCRdb's version includes in-frame clones alone and lacks a portion of them. The table records roughly 130,000 clones, 85% to 95% of them present only once. V was clipped by 1 base and J by 3 bases, with 6 bases between them. The CDR3 is 13 amino acids. The germline CDR1 and CDR2 sequences are MGHDK and SYGVNS. Material for sequencing was PBMCs. The rearrangement links TRBV25-1 to TRBJ2-5; D is uncertain. The receptor's source is a man in his 60s with colorectal cancer. DNA for the CDR3: TGTGCCAGCAGTGAATCACTCGAAGAGACCCAGTACTTC. Amino acids: CASSESLEETQYF.